A selection of T cell receptor beta chains follows, all from one sample in a study of neurological immune-mediated disorders. TCRdb called the 5' RACE reads again in MiXCR, with one record for every CDR3 protein. This table holds tens of thousands of distinct CDR3 sequences, 10% to 12% found once. The material sequenced was PBMCs. These receptors were obtained from a man between 60 and 70 years old in good health. CDR3s include the opening cysteine and the closing phenylalanine or tryptophan. D genes are given only for firm matches. Size values are once, few and many counts, or a class for expanded clones, and some rows have none.

j_gene | v_gene | abundance | d_gene | CDR3aa | CDR3nt
TRBJ1-1 | TRBV5-1 | once | NA | CASSFYICSATDSPRMNTEAFF | NA
TRBJ1-1 | TRBV10-3 | many | TRBD1 | CAISESTTGRNTEAFF | TGTGCCATCAGTGAGTCGACGACAGGGAGAAACACTGAAGCTTTCTTT
TRBJ2-2 | TRBV9 | many | TRBD1 | CASSVGSGGRTGELFF | TGTGCCAGCAGCGTAGGGTCAGGGGGAAGGACCGGGGAGCTGTTTTTT
TRBJ1-1 | TRBV7-8 | many | NA | CASSTQGITEAFF | TGTGCCAGCAGCACCCAAGGGATCACTGAAGCTTTCTTT
TRBJ1-1 | TRBV6-5 | medium-sized | TRBD1 | CASTKQGMNTEAFF | TGTGCCAGCACTAAACAGGGGATGAACACTGAAGCTTTCTTT
TRBJ2-5 | TRBV20-1 | many | NA | CSAREQHQETQYF | TGCAGTGCTAGAGAGCAGCATCAAGAGACCCAGTACTTC
TRBJ1-2 | TRBV7-2 | many | NA | CASSGDGYTF | TGTGCCAGCAGTGGGGATGGCTACACCTTC
TRBJ2-5 | TRBV5-1 | many | TRBD1 | CASSPGQGLGFQETQYF | TGCGCCAGCAGCCCGGGACAGGGTCTGGGTTTCCAAGAGACCCAGTACTTC
TRBJ2-1 | TRBV15 | many | NA | CATSIRGDSYNEQFF | TGTGCCACCAGCATCAGGGGGGACTCCTACAATGAGCAGTTCTTC
TRBJ1-1 | TRBV19 | NA | NA | CASSMGGKLNTEAFF | TGTGCCAGTAGTATGGGGGGGAAATTGAACACTGAAGCTTTCTTT
TRBJ2-5 | TRBV25-1 | many | NA | CASSELGDGQETQYF | TGTGCCAGCAGTGAATTAGGGGACGGACAAGAGACCCAGTACTTC
TRBJ2-5 | TRBV24-1 | many | TRBD1 | CATSDTSGGGETQYF | TGTGCCACCAGTGATACGTCAGGGGGCGGAGAGACCCAGTACTTC
TRBJ1-5 | TRBV4-3 | many | TRBD1 | CASSQSRGTVLRQPQHF | TGCGCCAGCAGCCAATCTCGGGGGACAGTATTAAGACAGCCCCAGCATTTT
TRBJ2-7 | TRBV29-1 | many | NA | CSVGNNRVLYEQYF | TGCAGCGTTGGTAATAACAGGGTTCTCTACGAGCAGTACTTC
TRBJ1-6 | TRBV9 | many | NA | CASSVGGVSNSPLHF | TGTGCCAGCAGCGTAGGGGGAGTCTCCAATTCACCCCTCCACTTT
TRBJ2-1 | TRBV4-3 | many | TRBD2 | CASSPTTSGFYNEQFF | TGCGCCAGCAGTCCTACAACTAGCGGTTTCTACAATGAGCAGTTCTTC
TRBJ1-1 | TRBV20-1 | many | NA | CSAMVLDTEAFF | TGCAGTGCTATGGTCCTGGACACTGAAGCTTTCTTT
TRBJ1-5 | TRBV20-1 | many | NA | CSARGGLDQPQHF | TGCAGTGCTAGAGGGGGGTTGGACCAGCCCCAGCATTTT
TRBJ1-6 | TRBV12-3/TRBV12-4 | many | NA | CACRVGGAGNSPLHF | TGTGCCTGCCGGGTGGGGGGCGCGGGTAATTCACCCCTCCACTTT
TRBJ1-5 | TRBV6-5 | many | TRBD1 | CASRRDRGVNQPQHF | TGTGCCAGCAGGCGGGACAGGGGAGTCAATCAGCCCCAGCATTTT
TRBJ2-1 | TRBV20-1 | many | TRBD2 | CSGRDRGAYNEQFF | TGCAGTGGCCGGGACCGGGGGGCCTACAATGAGCAGTTCTTC
TRBJ2-1 | TRBV5-1 | many | TRBD1 | CASSGTGVNEQFF | TGCGCCAGCAGCGGGACAGGGGTAAATGAGCAGTTCTTC
TRBJ1-5 | TRBV7-9 | NA | TRBD1 | CASSLVDRGPLSNQPQHF | TGTGCCAGCAGCTTAGTGGACAGGGGGCCCCTAAGCAATCAGCCCCAGCATTTT
TRBJ2-5 | TRBV5-1 | many | NA | CASSLDSSGQETQYF | TGCGCCAGCAGCTTGGATAGTAGCGGCCAAGAGACCCAGTACTTC
TRBJ2-2 | TRBV5-1 | many | NA | CASSFSPGANTGELFF | TGCGCCAGCAGCTTCAGTCCAGGCGCGAACACCGGGGAGCTGTTTTTT
TRBJ1-6 | TRBV5-1 | few | NA | CASSLSVSNNSPLHF | TGCGCCAGCAGCTTGTCAGTATCTAATAATTCACCCCTCCACTTT
TRBJ2-5 | TRBV20-1 | many | TRBD2 | CSAGRSSGGPGTQYF | TGCAGTGCTGGGCGGTCTAGCGGGGGCCCGGGGACCCAGTACTTC
TRBJ2-7 | TRBV5-1 | many | TRBD1 | CASSQGQPYEQYF | TGCGCCAGCAGCCAGGGACAGCCCTACGAGCAGTACTTC
TRBJ2-3 | TRBV18 | NA | TRBD1 | CASSQRTGGTDTQYF | TGTGCCAGCTCACAGCGGACAGGGGGAACAGATACGCAGTATTTT
TRBJ2-5 | TRBV20-1 | many | TRBD1 | CSLRRRQGVRETQYF | TGCAGTCTCAGACGGCGACAGGGAGTAAGGGAGACCCAGTACTTC
TRBJ1-2 | TRBV20-1 | many | TRBD1 | CSAIQGAYGYTF | TGCAGTGCCATACAGGGGGCCTATGGCTACACCTTC
TRBJ1-2 | TRBV20-1 | many | NA | CSARGQSLSRDGYTF | TGCAGTGCTAGAGGACAATCTTTGAGCAGGGATGGCTACACCTTC
TRBJ1-5 | TRBV7-2 | many | NA | CASSHSDQPQHF | TGTGCCAGCAGCCATAGTGATCAGCCCCAGCATTTT
TRBJ2-5 | TRBV29-1 | many | TRBD1 | CSVVDRQETQYF | TGCAGCGTTGTGGACAGGCAAGAGACCCAGTACTTC
TRBJ1-4 | TRBV5-1 | many | TRBD1 | CASSWTGTAVGEKLFF | TGCGCCAGCAGCTGGACCGGGACAGCGGTTGGGGAAAAACTGTTTTTT
TRBJ2-3 | TRBV3-1 | many | TRBD2 | CASSQVLSGDTQYF | TGTGCCAGCAGCCAAGTACTTAGCGGGGATACGCAGTATTTT
TRBJ1-2 | TRBV11-2 | many | NA | CAPRGPNYGYTF | TGTGCTCCGAGGGGCCCAAACTATGGCTACACCTTC
TRBJ2-7 | TRBV9 | many | TRBD1 | CASSVTGTGDYEQYF | TGTGCCAGCAGCGTCACCGGGACAGGGGACTACGAGCAGTACTTC
TRBJ1-2 | TRBV5-1 | many | TRBD1 | CASSFTGENSGYTF | TGCGCCAGCAGCTTTACAGGGGAAAACTCTGGCTACACCTTC
TRBJ1-6 | TRBV6-5 | many | TRBD1 | CASSFRDSPFITLHF | TGTGCCAGCAGTTTCCGGGACAGTCCCTTTATCACCCTCCACTTT
TRBJ1-3 | TRBV6-6 | many | NA | CASSYSTGFGNTIYF | TGTGCCAGCAGTTACTCAACCGGGTTCGGAAACACCATATATTTT